This TCR beta chain was recovered during a study of T-cell reconstitution after alpha-beta-depleted transplantation in children. General observations from the study: It was surviving recipient T cells and thymic progenitors that gave some patients high TCRbeta diversity at day 60. Reportedly, alpha-beta T cells present about two months post-transplant originated from several hundred expanded clones of graft origin. At one year after transplant, newly produced T cells mostly accounted for T-cell counts and diversity.

For TCRbeta, the library was prepared with unique molecular identifiers. TCRdb re-called the PCR reads with MiXCR, one entry per CDR3 protein. In the table there are around 300,000 distinct CDR3 sequences, roughly 8.2% of which are singletons. On this clonotype itself: The antigen remains unidentified.

V lost 3 bases and J lost 5; bases outside the gene matches: 4. From germline, CDR1 is LGHNA and CDR2 YNFKEQ. The CDR3 has 15 amino acids. This receptor was obtained from a female patient aged 2-10 years who had a stem cell transplant for Fanconi anemia, so the T cells may come from the graft donor. The rearrangement links TRBV4-2 to TRBJ2-1, with 10 bases fitting TRBD2. This sample comprised peripheral blood, obtained 360 days after TCRalphabeta/CD19-depleted stem cell transplant. The CDR3, as DNA: TGTGCCAGCAGCCACGGACTAGCGGATGACAATGAGCAGTTCTTC. This translates into CASSHGLADDNEQFF.